The subject of this entry is one T cell receptor beta chain. These data originate in a study of blood T cell repertoires in COVID-19. Overall study context: Both acute and convalescent COVID-19 samples were obtained from the United States, Italy and Spain. PBMCs, B-cell-depleted T cells, or T cells were the source of the cDNA or gDNA that made up the material.

Adults between about 18 and 95 years of age took part from about two dozen US areas. Cohorts were determined from participant-reported clinical history. Only in-frame clones appear in the TCRdb table, and some are missing; sequencing was by immunoSEQ multiplex PCR. The table lists approximately 250,000 clones, under 95% of them singletons. From germline, CDR1 is ENHRY and CDR2 SYGVKD. Between the trimmed V and J ends, which lost 8 bases and 1 base, there was a span of 11 bases. The CDR3 length is 14 residues. Sequences were obtained from PBMCs or T cells enriched from blood (not recorded which). This TCR was recovered from a man aged 35 to 55 who had been exposed to COVID-19. The rearrangement joins TRBV10-3 to TRBJ2-2; a possible D gene is TRBD2 (5 bases). CDR3 DNA: TGTGCCATCCTACCAAGCGGGAACACCGGGGAGCTGTTTTTT. This encodes CAILPSGNTGELFF.